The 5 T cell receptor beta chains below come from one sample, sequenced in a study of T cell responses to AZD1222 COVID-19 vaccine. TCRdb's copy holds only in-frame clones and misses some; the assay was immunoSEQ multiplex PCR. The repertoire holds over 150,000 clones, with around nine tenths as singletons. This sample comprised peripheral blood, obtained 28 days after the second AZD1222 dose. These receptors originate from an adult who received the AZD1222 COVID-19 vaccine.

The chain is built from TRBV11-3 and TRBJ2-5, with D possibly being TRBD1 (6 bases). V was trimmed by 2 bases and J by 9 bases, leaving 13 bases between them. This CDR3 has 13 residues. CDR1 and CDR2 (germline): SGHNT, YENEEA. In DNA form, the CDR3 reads TGTGCCAGCAGCTTAACAGGGATAGGGGCCCAGTACTTC. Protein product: CASSLTGIGAQYF.

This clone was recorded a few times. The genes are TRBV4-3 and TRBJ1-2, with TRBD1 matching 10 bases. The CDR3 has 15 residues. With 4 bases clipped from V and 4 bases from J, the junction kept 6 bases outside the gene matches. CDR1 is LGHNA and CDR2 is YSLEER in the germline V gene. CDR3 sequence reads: CASSRGQGESYGYTF. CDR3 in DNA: TGCGCCAGCAGCCGCGGACAGGGGGAGTCCTATGGCTACACCTTC.

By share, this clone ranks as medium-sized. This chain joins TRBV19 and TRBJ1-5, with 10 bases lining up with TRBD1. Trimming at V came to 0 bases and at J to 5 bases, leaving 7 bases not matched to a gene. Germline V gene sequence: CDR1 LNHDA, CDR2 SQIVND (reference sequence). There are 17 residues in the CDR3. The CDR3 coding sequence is TGTGCCAGTAGTATAGAGGTCGACAGGGGGCCCCATCAGCCCCAGCATTTT. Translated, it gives CASSIEVDRGPHQPQHF.

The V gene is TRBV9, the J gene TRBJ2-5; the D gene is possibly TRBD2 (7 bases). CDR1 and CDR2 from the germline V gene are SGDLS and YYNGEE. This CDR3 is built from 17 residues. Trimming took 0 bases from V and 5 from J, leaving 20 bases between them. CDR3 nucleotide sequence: TGTGCCAGCAGCGTAGGGCGTAGGGGGGGCAGCATGGAGACCCAGTACTTC. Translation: CASSVGRRGGSMETQYF. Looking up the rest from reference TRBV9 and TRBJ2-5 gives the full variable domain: DSGVTQTPKHLITATGQRVTLRCSPRSGDLSVYWYQQSLDQGLQFLIQYYNGEERAKGNILERFSAQQFPDLHSELNLSSLELGDSALYFCASSVGRRGGSMETQYFGPGTRLLVL.

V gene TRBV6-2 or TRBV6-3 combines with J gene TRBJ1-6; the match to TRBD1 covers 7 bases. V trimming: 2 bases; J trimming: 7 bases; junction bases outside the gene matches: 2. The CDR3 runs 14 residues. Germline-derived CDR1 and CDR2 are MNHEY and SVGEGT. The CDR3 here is CASSYGGQNSPLHF. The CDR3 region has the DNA TGTGCCAGCAGTTACGGGGGACAGAATTCACCCCTCCACTTT.